A single sample gave rise to the 22 T cell receptor beta chains below, sequenced in a study of blood T cells in healthy people across ages. Then a second PCR, running roughly 6 to 11 cycles, was carried out with a sample-barcoded 5' primer and a J-beta primer mix. TCRdb passed the 5' RACE reads through MiXCR, listing each CDR3 protein once. The sample contains some 880,000 distinct CDR3 sequences, about 34% of which appear only once. Sequencing was done on a sample of blood. These receptors were obtained from a young man in good health.

The chain carries TRBV30 and TRBJ2-7, with D uncertain. The V end lost 3 bases, the J end lost 4 bases, and 13 bases lay between the germline ends. CDR1 is GTSNPN and CDR2 is SVGIG in the germline V gene (reference sequence). This CDR3 is 13 amino acids long. CDR3 sequence (DNA): TGTGCCTGGAGCACGATGGGGAATTACGAGCAGTACTTC. Its translation: CAWSTMGNYEQYF.

This clonotype was seen just once. V usage is TRBV5-1 and J usage is TRBJ1-4, with unresolved D. The V end was cut by 1 base, the J end by 0 bases, with 13 bases between. Germline V gene sequence: CDR1 SGHRS, CDR2 YFSETQ. The CDR3 spans 17 residues. The CDR3 protein is CASSLSVTSATNEKLFF. CDR3 nucleotide sequence: TGCGCCAGCAGCTTGTCGGTTACGTCAGCAACTAATGAAAAACTGTTTTTT.

The rearrangement links TRBV6-6 to TRBJ1-1; the D gene is possibly TRBD1 (6 bases). In germline, CDR1 is MNHNY, CDR2 SVGAGI (reference sequence). V dropped 4 bases and J dropped 2 bases, with 11 bases sitting between them. The CDR3 runs to 14 residues. For the CDR3, the DNA is TGTGCCAGCAGTTGGACAGTTCATAACACTGAAGCTTTCTTT. Residues: CASSWTVHNTEAFF.

The sample holds one count of this clonotype. The chain employs TRBV28 and TRBJ1-4; TRBD1 is a possible D gene (6 bases). The CDR3 length is 15 residues. The germline V gene encodes CDR1 MDHEN and CDR2 SYDVKM. Trimming pared 3 bases from V and 8 bases from J, leaving 16 bases between. The CDR3 region is CASSLVEGGREKLFF. Here the CDR3 DNA reads TGTGCCAGCAGTTTGGTTGAGGGGGGACGAGAAAAACTGTTTTTT.

The chain uses TRBV12-3 or TRBV12-4 and TRBJ1-1; D gene ambiguous. Trimming took 6 bases from V and 1 from J, leaving 12 bases between them. The CDR3 has 14 residues. The CDR3 region has the DNA TGTGCCAGCAGGGGAAATTGGCGGAACACTGAAGCTTTCTTT. Amino acids: CASRGNWRNTEAFF.

The V call is TRBV25-1, the J call TRBJ1-1; no reliable D call. CDR1 and CDR2 from the germline V gene are MGHDK and SYGVNS. V shed 1 base and J shed 7 bases, with 4 bases lying between them. This CDR3 is built from 11 residues. CDR3 amino acids: CASSESREAFF. CDR3 coding DNA: TGTGCCAGCAGTGAATCGCGTGAAGCTTTCTTT.

The genes are TRBV15 and TRBJ1-1; 7 bases are shared with TRBD1. The germline V gene encodes CDR1 LNHNV and CDR2 YYDKDF (reference sequence). Losses at the gene ends were 1 base for V and 10 bases for J; bases not matched to a gene: 12. The CDR3 sequence is 15 residues long. The CDR3 DNA reads as TGTGCCACCAGCAGAGGGTCCGGGACAGACGGGGGAGCTTTCTTT. Protein product: CATSRGSGTDGGAFF.

This clonotype was seen only once. V usage is TRBV10-3 and J usage is TRBJ2-5; D remains ambiguous. Germline V lookup: CDR1 ENHRY, CDR2 SYGVKD. The V end was cut by 9 bases, the J end by 4 bases, with 9 bases between. CDR3 length: 11 residues. CDR3 nucleotide sequence: TGTGCCATGGGCGCGCGAGAGACCCAGTACTTC. Its translation: CAMGARETQYF.

This clonotype appeared many times. The chain joins TRBV12-3 or TRBV12-4 to TRBJ1-2; D perhaps matches TRBD1 (5 bases). Trimming stripped 6 bases from V and 8 bases from J, with 19 bases between. This CDR3 is 14 amino acids long. DNA for the CDR3: TGTGCCAGCAGCCGGACCCCGCAGGGTTTAGGCTACACCTTC. Translating gives CASSRTPQGLGYTF.

The genes are TRBV20-1 and TRBJ1-1, with D maybe TRBD1 (5 bases). V was shortened by 5 bases and J by 6 bases, with 10 bases between the two germline ends. Germline assignment: CDR1 DFQATT and CDR2 SNEGSKA (reference sequence). The CDR3 is 11 amino acids. CDR3 DNA sequence: TGCAGTGCTCCCTGGGACGCTGAAGCTTTCTTT. Translation gives CSAPWDAEAFF.

The CDR3 sequence: CSARAPTATDTQYF. The CDR3, as DNA: TGCAGTGCTAGAGCCCCGACAGCCACAGATACGCAGTATTTT. The chain combines TRBV20-1 with TRBJ2-3; tentatively, D is TRBD1 (5 bases). V was shortened by 1 base and J by 2 bases, with 10 bases between the two germline ends. CDR3 length equals 14 residues. Germline values: CDR1 DFQATT, CDR2 SNEGSKA (reference sequence).

This clonotype was detected a few times. V and J are TRBV12-3 or TRBV12-4 and TRBJ1-2; D perhaps matches TRBD1 (6 bases). Trimming removed 5 bases at V and 0 bases at J, with 16 bases between. This CDR3 comprises 16 residues. The CDR3 reads CASSPTGGEANYGYTF. The CDR3 region has the DNA TGTGCCAGCAGTCCCACGGGGGGCGAGGCTAACTATGGCTACACCTTC.

This clonotype came up a few times. The chain carries TRBV12-3 or TRBV12-4 and TRBJ1-2; 8 bases align to TRBD1. The CDR3 contains 14 residues. J gave up 4 bases and V 5 bases, and 6 bases lay outside the gene matches. The CDR3 here is CASSRTGQGYGYTF. CDR3 nucleotides: TGTGCCAGCAGTAGGACTGGACAGGGCTATGGCTACACCTTC.

The sample holds one count of this clonotype. The chain has TRBV7-9 and TRBJ2-3; D gene unclear. There are 14 residues in the CDR3. V was cut by 6 bases and J by 0 bases, with 10 bases left in between. CDR1 SEHNR and CDR2 FQNEAQ come from the germline V gene (reference sequence). The CDR3 DNA reads as TGTGCCAGCAGTACACCAGATAGCACAGATACGCAGTATTTT. Protein product: CASSTPDSTDTQYF.

Points on this clonotype: This may arise from a read error, as a much more abundant clone is one base away. The chain combines TRBV12-3 or TRBV12-4 with TRBJ2-1; the match to TRBD2 covers 9 bases. The J call may not be correct, given that the DNA end is closer to TRBJ2-7. This CDR3 spans 18 amino acids. In DNA, the CDR3 is TGTGCCAGCAGAGTTGCGGGAGAGACTAGCGGCTCCTACAATGAGCAGTACTTC. Translated: CASRVAGETSGSYNEQYF.

This clonotype was seen a few times. The gene calls are TRBV29-1 and TRBJ2-3, with TRBD2 as a possible D gene (6 bases). The CDR3 covers 14 residues. With 3 bases removed from V and 2 bases from J, the gap between germline ends came to 12 bases. Germline CDR1 SQVTM, CDR2 ANQGSEA. The CDR3 nucleotides are TGCAGCGTTGAGATATCGGGGGTCACAGATACGCAGTATTTT. Its translation: CSVEISGVTDTQYF.

CDR3 DNA sequence: TGCAGTGCTAGGGGAGGGGACGGACGGGGTAGATCTGGGGCCAACGTCCTGACTTTC. Translation gives CSARGGDGRGRSGANVLTF. The chain combines TRBV20-1 with TRBJ2-6; TRBD2 matches 7 bases. The V gene's germline CDR1 is DFQATT and CDR2 SNEGSKA (reference sequence). Trimming took 3 bases from V and 1 from J; bases not matched to a gene: 15. The length of the CDR3 is 19 residues.

This clonotype was counted once. The V gene is TRBV7-8, the J gene TRBJ2-7; no clear D. The germline V gene has CDR1 SGHVS and CDR2 FQNEAQ. The ends were cut back, 4 bases at V and 3 bases at J, with 16 bases in the middle. CDR3 length: 15 residues. CDR3 DNA: TGTGCCAGCAGCTCCCCGGGCCACACCGGCTACGAGCAGTACTTC. Translating it yields CASSSPGHTGYEQYF.

This clonotype was observed at least ten times. The chain is built from TRBV7-9 and TRBJ2-7; D may be TRBD1 (5 bases). Trimming shortened V by 6 bases and J by 2 bases, and 14 bases separated the two germline ends. Germline CDR1 and CDR2: SEHNR and FQNEAQ (reference sequence). The CDR3 is made up of 14 amino acids. CDR3 nucleotides: TGTGCCAGCAGTCAAGGGGTAGGCACCTACGAGCAGTACTTC. As protein: CASSQGVGTYEQYF.

This clonotype was observed a few times. The rearrangement uses TRBV4-1 and TRBJ2-5; 9 bases agree with TRBD2. This CDR3 has 15 residues. The V segment lost 4 bases and the J segment 5 bases; nucleotides outside the gene matches: 8. CDR1 MGHRA and CDR2 YSYEKL come from the germline V gene. CDR3 bases: TGCGCCAGCAGCCCGGGACTAGCAGTCGGGGAGACCCAGTACTTC. Its translation is CASSPGLAVGETQYF.

This clonotype came up a few times. V and J are TRBV7-8 and TRBJ2-3, with D possibly TRBD2 on 6 matching bases. V lost 0 bases, J lost 2 bases, and 18 bases lay in between. The CDR3 has 18 residues. The V gene's germline CDR1 is SGHVS and CDR2 FQNEAQ. Written as DNA, the CDR3 is TGTGCCAGCAGCTTAGCCCCCAGAGGGCGGGAAATCACAGATACGCAGTATTTT. As protein: CASSLAPRGREITDTQYF.

The J gene is TRBJ2-2, the V gene TRBV5-1; possible D gene TRBD1, 5 bases. Trimming shortened V by 3 bases and J by 4 bases, and 10 bases separated the two germline ends. This CDR3 spans 14 amino acids. From germline, CDR1 is SGHRS and CDR2 YFSETQ. CDR3 nucleotides: TGCGCCAGCAGCTGGAGAGACAGCACCGGGGAGCTGTTTTTT. This encodes CASSWRDSTGELFF. Drawing the rest from reference TRBV5-1 and TRBJ2-2, the complete variable domain is KAGVTQTPRYLIKTRGQQVTLSCSPISGHRSVSWYQQTPGQGLQFLFEYFSETQRNKGNFPGRFSGRQFSNSRSEMNVSTLELGDSALYLCASSWRDSTGELFFGEGSRLTVL.